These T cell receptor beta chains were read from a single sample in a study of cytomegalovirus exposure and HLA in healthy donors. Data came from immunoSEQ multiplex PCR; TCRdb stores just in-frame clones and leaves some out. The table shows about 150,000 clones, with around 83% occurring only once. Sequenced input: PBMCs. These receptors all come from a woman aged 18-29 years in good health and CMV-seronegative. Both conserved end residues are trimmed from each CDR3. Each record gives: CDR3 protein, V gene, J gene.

CDR3: ASSQEGFLAGGEQF
V: TRBV4-3
J: TRBJ2-1

CDR3: ASSLGGVAGGLSNEQF
V: TRBV7-6
J: TRBJ2-1

CDR3: ASSTTSGLQLYEQF
V: TRBV9
J: TRBJ2-1

CDR3: AWSSRGNTIY
V: TRBV30
J: TRBJ1-3

CDR3: ASSYLLAGDYGYT
V: TRBV6-6
J: TRBJ1-2

CDR3: ASSEGQGVVYEQY
V: TRBV2
J: TRBJ2-7

CDR3: ASSHLTSGYNEQF
V: TRBV4-1
J: TRBJ2-1

CDR3: ASIPARGRNSYEQY
V: TRBV27
J: TRBJ2-7

CDR3: ASSQDSLFGGRSPLH
V: TRBV4-3
J: TRBJ1-6

CDR3: SGTTGAYEQY
V: TRBV29-1
J: TRBJ2-7

CDR3: ASSIGGTGGSEAF
V: TRBV19
J: TRBJ1-1

CDR3: ASSPRYPDSSYEQY
V: TRBV18
J: TRBJ2-7

CDR3: ASNHHRDTRNYGYT
V: TRBV6-6
J: TRBJ1-2

CDR3: ASSSSPRVETQY
V: TRBV11-2
J: TRBJ2-5

CDR3: ASTVQGAIRLNEQF
V: TRBV28
J: TRBJ2-1

CDR3: ASSRQGISYEQY
V: TRBV2
J: TRBJ2-7

CDR3: ASSLVGGNEQF
V: TRBV5-1
J: TRBJ2-1

CDR3: ASSTSGGNEQF
V: TRBV7-3
J: TRBJ2-1

CDR3: ASSLEGAAGANVLT
V: TRBV5-1
J: TRBJ2-6

CDR3: ASSRSGEQY
V: TRBV27
J: TRBJ2-7

CDR3: ASSQERRGRKHGYT
V: TRBV4-1
J: TRBJ1-2

CDR3: ASSSWSGSGNTIY
V: TRBV28
J: TRBJ1-3

CDR3: ASSPRAVGANYGYT
V: TRBV18
J: TRBJ1-2

CDR3: ASTWTSTDNSPLH
V: TRBV19
J: TRBJ1-6

CDR3: ASSVDSGTEAF
V: TRBV5-1
J: TRBJ1-1

CDR3: ASSIREDQPQH
V: TRBV19
J: TRBJ1-5

CDR3: ASSFIAGETQY
V: TRBV7-9
J: TRBJ2-5

CDR3: ASSLGQAGGLDTQY
V: TRBV5-1
J: TRBJ2-3

CDR3: ASKDLQRESHSGNTIY
V: TRBV2
J: TRBJ1-3

CDR3: ASSQTGTGGRETQY
V: TRBV9
J: TRBJ2-5

CDR3: ASSVDRGLEQY
V: TRBV7-2
J: TRBJ2-7

CDR3: ASIKQGSHQPQH
V: TRBV21-1
J: TRBJ1-5

CDR3: ASSPGGNEQY
V: TRBV18
J: TRBJ2-7

CDR3: ASSLAPGLTYEQY
V: TRBV5-4
J: TRBJ2-7

CDR3: ASSPQGGGYGYT
V: TRBV2
J: TRBJ1-2

CDR3: ASSLEPGPEAF
V: TRBV5-1
J: TRBJ1-1

CDR3: ASSQDPDFEQF
V: TRBV4-2
J: TRBJ2-1

CDR3: ASSHLGKTVTGNTIY
V: TRBV4-1
J: TRBJ1-3